This record covers a single T cell receptor (beta chain). This entry is derived from a study of blood T cell repertoires in COVID-19. The V end was cut by 4 bases, the J end by 4 bases, with 15 bases between. CDR1 SGHRS and CDR2 YFSETQ come from the germline V gene. CDR3 length equals 16 residues. The data were produced by immunoSEQ multiplex PCR, yet TCRdb's version contains in-frame clones alone and is incomplete. Of over 85,000 clones in the sample, roughly 84% were seen once. Input material: peripheral blood. This sequence joins TRBV5-1 and TRBJ2-6, with D hard to call. This TCR was recovered from a woman of 80 years or more with acute or convalescent COVID-19. CDR3 coding DNA: TGCGCCAGCAGCGCGACCCCAGACTCCGGGGCCAACGTCCTGACTTTC. Its translation: CASSATPDSGANVLTF.